The entry below gives a single T cell receptor (beta chain) sequence along with its context. The antigen it recognizes is unknown. Qualities for individual bases were not recorded, and no much larger clone is one base off. Genomic DNA was extracted from sorted cells for sequencing of the TCRbeta CDR3 region. The immunoSEQ Assay was used for sequencing of TCRbeta CDR3 regions. TCRdb provides this immuneACCESS table in a form limited to in-frame rearrangements. Some clones are lacking; in checked studies, under half of them reflect an unresolved V gene, and why the rest are absent is not known. The sample table records roughly 48,000 clones; around 85% of these occur just once. About 1.1% of the sample comes from the top ten. From the cysteine up to the phenylalanine, the CDR3 has a length of 13 residues. Kept here is only the CDR3 DNA, which spans 39 bases and is read in frame from base 1. Deletion took 5 bases off V and 4 bases off J, with a span of 11 bases between the germline ends. CDR1 and CDR2, looked up from the germline V gene, are SGHVS and FQNEAQ.

The trial excluded patients who had a history of autoimmune disease or who were on systemic immunosuppression. Peripheral blood for TCR sequencing was drawn from every dose cohort at baseline, at cycle 4 day 1 and at cycle 7 day 1. The samples were drawn from a first-in-human, open-label, multicenter phase I dose-escalation trial of ivuxolimab. Adults with locally advanced or metastatic melanoma, renal cell carcinoma, hepatocellular carcinoma or head and neck squamous cell carcinoma were enrolled in the trial. Before TCR sequencing, CD4+ and CD8+ T cells were separately sorted from peripheral blood. This sample is drawn from a study of OX40 agonist ivuxolimab in advanced cancers. For the wider study: Ivuxolimab, which targeted the costimulatory receptor OX40 (CD134), was an agonistic, fully human IgG2 monoclonal antibody. Intravenous ivuxolimab was administered to patients every 2 weeks at six dose levels: 0.01, 0.1, 0.3, 1.5, 3 and 10 mg/kg. Among the approximately 54 dose-escalation patients, 19 had hepatocellular carcinoma, roughly 15 melanoma, 9 renal cell carcinoma and 9 head and neck cancer. A male proportion of under 85% and a mean age of approximately 60 years, ranging from 23 to 79, were recorded for the dose-escalation cohort. Patients were allowed to have had prior anti-PD-1, anti-PD-L1 or anti-CTLA-4 therapy, and 30% to 50% of the dose-escalation patients had previously received checkpoint inhibitors. Three dose-escalation patients achieved partial responses, one with hepatocellular carcinoma and two with cutaneous melanoma. Peripheral TCRbeta sequencing aimed to test whether ivuxolimab altered TCR sequence diversity and caused clonal T-cell expansion. The paper describes the monotherapy dose-escalation part (N ≈ 52 patients) of the phase I trial of ivuxolimab. Summary of the overall study and its limitations: The antigen specificity of the clonally expanded peripheral T cells was not determined. Low levels of normalized T-cell clonal expansion were also seen in some patients who did not respond. After ivuxolimab, expanded clones were on average more numerous among CD8+ T cells than among CD4+ T cells. At doses of 0.1 to 3.0 mg/kg, clonal expansion of both CD4+ and CD8+ T cells in blood was seen between baseline and week 6. In partial responders in the 0.1-3.0 mg/kg groups, normalized peripheral clonal expansion was found to be among the lowest, especially among CD8+ T cells.

The chain joins TRBV7-8 to TRBJ2-5; the D gene remains uncertain. The sequence was collected from an adult with an advanced solid tumor such as melanoma, head and neck, liver or kidney cancer. The sequences come from CD4+ or CD8+ T cells sorted from blood, collected in a trial of the OX40 agonist ivuxolimab. The CDR3: CASSPRAGETQYF. The sequenced DNA: TGTGCCAGCAGCCCCCGTGCTGGAGAGACCCAGTACTTC.